This T cell receptor beta chain was sequenced in a study of control samples from healthy donors and cancer patients. TCRdb keeps only in-frame clones here, not all; method: immunoSEQ multiplex PCR. The sample has roughly 43,000 clones; approximately 89% are singletons. V dropped 6 bases and J dropped 8 bases, with 8 bases sitting between them. The V gene's germline CDR1 is MNHNY and CDR2 SVGAGI (reference sequence). This CDR3 has 11 residues. The chain uses TRBV6-6 and TRBJ1-5; no clear D. The clonotype comes from a woman aged 55-69 years with lung cancer. The sample was PBMCs. CDR3 residues: CASSHGEPQHF. The CDR3 bases are TGTGCCAGCAGCCACGGGGAGCCCCAGCATTTT.